The 29 T cell receptor beta chains below come from one sample, sequenced in a study of tumor-infiltrating lymphocytes in primary liver carcinoma. Priming with a constant-region primer yielded TCR beta cDNA from roughly 500 ng total RNA. Amplification in three nested multiplex PCR rounds with slightly modified ARM-PCR gave rise to TCR beta libraries. The first two PCR rounds, approximately 11 cycles each, used TRBV1-TRBV30 forward primers and a C-beta reverse primer. MiXCR, run by TCRdb on the multiplex PCR reads, gives a single entry per CDR3 protein. The sample includes some 190,000 distinct CDR3 sequences, approximately 80% of them seen just once. From unsorted bulk tissue weighing roughly 17-31 mg, DNA and RNA were co-extracted. Sequences were obtained from tumor tissue from primary liver carcinoma. Receptors originate from a man aged 35 to 55 with primary liver carcinoma and hepatitis B virus infection.

Note on this clonotype: One junction end disagrees with the germline gene, perhaps due to a read error. This chain joins TRBV29-1 and TRBJ2-5, with 12 nucleotides matching TRBD1. In germline, CDR1 is SQVTM, CDR2 ANQGSEA. This CDR3 region has 16 residues. This CDR3 is CSVQGPGTGGMKTRYF. The CDR3 nucleotides are TGCAGCGTCCAAGGTCCCGGGACAGGGGGCATGAAGACCCGGTACTTC.

Notes on this clonotype: The CDR3 does not end in the conserved phenylalanine or tryptophan, so this is likely a read error. Because the CDR3's place on the DNA is in doubt, the DNA is left out and the CDR3 is given as listed by TCRdb. The V and J genes are TRBV6-1 and TRBJ2-7; the table assigns TRBD1, which was not confirmed against the DNA. 13 amino acids form the CDR3, both terminal residues included. Germline V lookup: CDR1 MNHNS, CDR2 SASEGT. The CDR3 region is CASSDGDRAEQHY.

This clonotype was counted once. At one boundary the junction diverges from the germline segment, which might be a read error. The chain employs TRBV7-9 and TRBJ2-1; D may be TRBD1 (5 bases). The CDR3 spans 15 residues. Germline assignment: CDR1 SEHNR and CDR2 FQNEAQ (reference sequence). In nucleotides, the CDR3 is TGTGCCAGCAATGACAGTTTATCCGAAAACAATGATCAGTTATTC. Translation: CASNDSLSENNDQLF.

The DNA for the CDR3 is TGTGCCAGCAGTCCAACTGGGACAGGGATATACGAGCAGTACTTC. Its translation: CASSPTGTGIYEQYF. This chain links TRBV5-4 with TRBJ2-7, with 9 bases matching TRBD1. Germline CDR1 reads SGHNT; CDR2 reads YYREEE (reference sequence). The V gene end was trimmed by 5 bases and the J gene end by 4 bases; junction bases not matched to a gene: 10. The CDR3 has 15 residues.

As regards this clonotype: Mismatch with germline at one junction end may stem from a read error. The chain combines TRBV6-1 with TRBJ2-7; possibly TRBD1 or TRBD2 for D (5 bases each). There are 14 residues in the CDR3. Per germline, CDR1 MNHNS and CDR2 SASEGT. This chain's CDR3 is CAISTETGPYEQYF. CDR3 bases: TGTGCCATCAGTACCGAGACGGGGCCCTACGAGCAGTACTTC.

Details on this clonotype: At one boundary the junction diverges from the germline segment, which might be a read error. The J gene is TRBJ2-7, the V gene TRBV28; 10 nucleotides match TRBD2. The CDR3 loop spans 17 amino acids. Germline V gives CDR1 MDHEN, CDR2 SYDVKM. The CDR3: CASTSAPGTSANYEQYF. CDR3 bases: TGTGCAAGCACTTCTGCGCCCGGGACTAGCGCTAACTACGAGCAGTACTTC.

As to this clonotype: The missing conserved phenylalanine or tryptophan at the end of this CDR3 makes a read error likely. It is unclear where the CDR3 begins or ends on the DNA, so no DNA is shown, and the CDR3 is as TCRdb lists it. The chain employs TRBV11-1 and TRBJ2-1; the D segment call TRBD2 is taken from the table without a DNA check. CDR1 SGHAT and CDR2 FQDESV come from the germline V gene (reference sequence). The CDR3 length equals 16 residues, ends included. The CDR3 protein is CASSSSSVLSYNEQFL.

For this clonotype: The missing conserved phenylalanine or tryptophan at the end of this CDR3 makes a read error likely. The rearrangement joins TRBV6-4 to TRBJ2-3; weak D call: TRBD1 (6 bases). Germline V CDR1 and CDR2: MRHNA, SNTAGT. The CDR3 totals 13 residues. The CDR3 DNA sequence: TGTGCCAGCGGTGACACAGGGACAGATACGCAGTATGTT. As protein: CASGDTGTDTQYV.

The rearrangement links TRBV29-1 to TRBJ2-5, with D unclear. Germline lookup yields CDR1 SQVTM and CDR2 ANQGSEA. This CDR3 spans 12 amino acids. V was shortened by 5 bases and J by 12 bases, with 19 bases between the two germline ends. CDR3 nucleotide sequence: TGCAGCGTTATGGTGCGTTCAGATACCAAGTACTTC. As protein: CSVMVRSDTKYF.

Comments on this clonotype: The junction differs from germline at one of its ends, possibly a read error. The V call is TRBV7-9, the J call TRBJ2-2; D assignment may be TRBD1 or TRBD2 (5 bases each). This CDR3 has 16 residues. Germline V CDR1 and CDR2: SEHNR, FQNEAQ (reference sequence). The CDR3 DNA follows: TGTGCCCGCAGCTTAGTTCTTCAGGGTTGGACCTGGGAGCTGTGTTTT. Translated, it gives CARSLVLQGWTWELCF.

Concerning this clonotype itself: At one end the junction does not follow the germline gene, possibly because of a read error. The rearrangement links TRBV4-3 to TRBJ1-1, with D unresolved. Germline V gene lookup returns CDR1 LGHNA and CDR2 YSLEER. This CDR3 region has 13 residues. The CDR3 here is CAISQKCNTEAFF. CDR3 DNA: TGCGCCATCAGCCAAAAATGTAACACTGAAGCTTTCTTT.

Notes on this clonotype: Without the conserved terminal phenylalanine or tryptophan, this CDR3 likely stems from a read error. This chain uses TRBV11-1 with TRBJ2-4; TRBD2 agrees at 7 bases. Per the germline V gene, CDR1 is SGHAT and CDR2 is FQDESV (reference sequence). The CDR3 spans 17 residues. The CDR3 DNA reads TGTGCCAGCAGCTTTACCGGGACTACTGGGACCAATAACATTCAGTACATC. Translated, it gives CASSFTGTTGTNNIQYI.

The chain has TRBV4-2 and TRBJ2-2; a possible D gene is TRBD2 (6 bases). The CDR3 is made up of 16 amino acids. Trimming took 4 bases from V and 2 from J, leaving 14 bases between them. Germline loops: CDR1 LGHNA, CDR2 YNFKEQ. In nucleotides, the CDR3 is TGTGCCAGCAGCCGAGATCCTAGCGAAAACACCGGGGAGCTGTTTTTT. Amino acids: CASSRDPSENTGELFF.

This clonotype appeared a single time. Likely a read error: the CDR3 ends without its conserved phenylalanine or tryptophan. The chain couples TRBV12-3 or TRBV12-4 to TRBJ1-1; D call uncertain. This CDR3 contains 13 residues. V lost 9 bases, J lost 2 bases, and 13 bases lay in between. CDR3 protein: CASRIRINTEAFL. DNA of the CDR3: TGTGCCAGTAGGATTCGAATTAACACTGAAGCTTTCCTT.

About this clonotype itself: An end of the junction differs from the germline gene, which may be a read error. The chain joins TRBV6-5 to TRBJ2-2; 8 positions match TRBD2. This CDR3 is 18 amino acids long. Germline-derived CDR1 and CDR2 are MNHEY and SVGAGI. The CDR3: CASNYRLAGGPDPGELFF. For the CDR3, the DNA is TGTGCCAGCAATTACAGACTTGCGGGAGGCCCTGACCCCGGGGAGCTGTTTTTT.

In this sample, this clonotype turned up once. The chain is built from TRBV9 and TRBJ2-1; D gene ambiguous. The CDR3 spans 15 residues. V was clipped by 0 bases and J by 4 bases, with 11 bases between them. The V gene's germline CDR1 is SGDLS and CDR2 YYNGEE. This chain's CDR3 is CASSVEDGEYNEQFF. CDR3 nucleotide sequence: TGTGCCAGCAGCGTAGAAGACGGAGAATACAATGAGCAGTTCTTC.

The rearrangement links TRBV29-1 to TRBJ1-1; D is ambiguous. Trimming pared 5 bases from V and 4 bases from J, leaving 14 bases between. The CDR3 runs 13 residues. CDR1 SQVTM and CDR2 ANQGSEA come from the germline V gene. The CDR3 here is CSVRKTQTTEAFF. In DNA form, the CDR3 reads TGCAGCGTTAGGAAGACCCAGACCACTGAAGCTTTCTTT.

The table lists this clonotype with many counts. V usage is TRBV6-4 and J usage is TRBJ2-3; 10 nucleotides agree with TRBD2. V lost 0 bases and J lost 0; bases outside the gene matches: 0. The germline V gene encodes CDR1 MRHNA and CDR2 SNTAGT. The CDR3 runs 16 residues. The CDR3 DNA follows: TGTGCCAGCAGTGACTCGACTAGCGGGAGCACAGATACGCAGTATTTT. Translation gives CASSDSTSGSTDTQYF.

A word on this clonotype: A read error is likely, as this CDR3 ends without the conserved phenylalanine or tryptophan. The gene calls are TRBV6-1 and TRBJ1-1, with no clear D. This CDR3 comprises 13 residues. Deletions cut 3 bases from V and 1 base from J, with 6 bases between. Per germline, CDR1 MNHNS and CDR2 SASEGT. CDR3 DNA: TGTGCCAGCAGTGATGGAAGGAACACTGAAGCTTTCTCT. This codes for CASSDGRNTEAFS.

About this clonotype: Germline is not matched at one junction end, which may reflect a read error. The chain recombines TRBV11-2 with TRBJ1-6; D gene unclear. This CDR3 is 13 amino acids long. Per the germline V gene, CDR1 is SGHAT and CDR2 is FQNNGV. This CDR3 reads CARAGMRNSPLHF. The CDR3 DNA reads TGTGCCAGGGCCGGGATGAGGAATTCACCCCTCCACTTC. Full variable domain (remainder filled in from reference TRBV11-2 and TRBJ1-6): EAGVAQSPRYKIIEKRQSVAFWCNPISGHATLYWYQQILGQGPKLLIQFQNNGVVDDSQLPKDRFSAERLKGVDSTLKIQPAKLEDSAVYLCARAGMRNSPLHFGNGTRLTVT.

In the case of this clonotype: A junction end diverges from the germline sequence, so it may reflect a read error. J is TRBJ2-3 and V is TRBV12-3 or TRBV12-4; no clear D gene. The CDR3 loop spans 15 amino acids. This chain's CDR3 is CASSRDQSFTDTQFF. The CDR3 DNA follows: TGTGCCAGCAGCCGCGATCAGTCCTTCACAGATACGCAGTTTTTT.

Note on this clonotype: One end of the junction does not line up with germline, which may come from a read error. The chain couples TRBV10-3 to TRBJ2-5; 7 nucleotides agree with TRBD1. Germline assignment: CDR1 ENHRY and CDR2 SYGVKD. The CDR3 sequence is 14 residues long. CDR3 residues: CAINATGLGEAQYF. DNA of the CDR3: TGTGCCATCAATGCGACAGGGTTGGGAGAGGCCCAGTACTTC.

Note on this clonotype: Germline is not matched at one junction end, which may reflect a read error. J is TRBJ2-1 and V is TRBV12-3 or TRBV12-4; possibly TRBD2 for D (5 bases). This CDR3 comprises 11 residues. The CDR3 protein is CVSCKEAEQFF. In nucleotides, the CDR3 is TGTGTCAGCTGTAAGGAGGCAGAGCAGTTCTTC.

This clonotype came up once. Likely a read error: the CDR3 ends without its conserved phenylalanine or tryptophan. The V gene is TRBV5-1, the J gene TRBJ2-1; TRBD2 matches at 11 bases. Germline V lookup: CDR1 SGHRS, CDR2 YFSETQ. CDR3 length equals 14 residues. CDR3: CSSSLLAGGYEQFL. The CDR3, as DNA: TGCTCCAGCTCTCTTCTAGCGGGAGGTTATGAGCAGTTCCTC.

Regarding this clonotype: The missing conserved phenylalanine or tryptophan at the end of this CDR3 makes a read error likely. The chain carries TRBV11-2 and TRBJ2-7; D is unclear. CDR3 length equals 15 residues. The germline gives CDR1 SGHAT, CDR2 FQNNGV. V shed 6 bases and J shed 6 bases, with 21 bases lying between them. The DNA of the CDR3 is TGTGCCAGCAGATCCGGACGGCTTTACGCGCCCGAGCAGTACCTC. Its translation: CASRSGRLYAPEQYL.

As for this clonotype: One end of the junction does not line up with germline, which may come from a read error. This rearrangement joins TRBV7-2 to TRBJ1-5; D is possibly TRBD1 (5 bases). CDR3 length: 16 amino acids. Germline CDR1 SGHTA, CDR2 FQGNSA. CDR3 DNA sequence: TGTGCCAGCAGCCCTTGGGCAGGGCGGGGCAATCAGCTCCAGCATTTT. Amino acid sequence: CASSPWAGRGNQLQHF.

The count of this clonotype is one. Without the conserved terminal phenylalanine or tryptophan, this CDR3 likely stems from a read error. The rearrangement joins TRBV11-1 to TRBJ2-1; D might be TRBD1 or TRBD2, each matching 5 bases. Trimming shortened V by 6 bases and J by 8 bases, and 20 bases separated the two germline ends. CDR3 size: 15 residues. CDR1 is SGHAT, CDR2 FQDESV, per germline (reference sequence). The CDR3 DNA is TGTGCCAGCAGATTCCAGGGACCGCTGGACTATGAGCAGTTCATC. Protein: CASRFQGPLDYEQFI.

Concerning this clonotype itself: Since no conserved phenylalanine or tryptophan closes the CDR3, a read error is the likely cause. Because the CDR3's place on the DNA is in doubt, the DNA is left out and the CDR3 is given as listed by TCRdb. The V call is TRBV5-1, the J call TRBJ1-1; the table's D gene call, TRBD1, was not cross checked with the DNA. The CDR3 totals 16 residues, both ends included. Germline V CDR1 and CDR2: SGHRS, YFSETQ. CDR3: CASSLSSGGANTEAFL.

The genes are TRBV6-1 and TRBJ2-5; D possibly corresponds to TRBD1 (5 bases). Germline V gives CDR1 MNHNS, CDR2 SASEGT. The CDR3 consists of 15 residues. V was trimmed by 3 bases and J by 9 bases, leaving 20 bases between them. CDR3 region: CASSDLRQGVRAQYF. CDR3 DNA: TGTGCCAGCAGTGATCTCCGACAAGGGGTAAGGGCCCAGTACTTC.